This is a list of T cell receptor beta chains from one sample in a study of PD-1 blockade in classical Hodgkin lymphoma. Method: immunoSEQ multiplex PCR; TCRdb's copy keeps in-frame clones and lacks some. The data show about 27,000 clones, less than 80% seen once. This specimen consisted of peripheral blood mononuclear cells (PBMCs), obtained before the second cycle of nivolumab. The source of these receptors is a human donor with classical Hodgkin lymphoma. Both conserved end residues are part of each CDR3. A D gene is named only where the DNA matches it firmly. Clone size, where shown, is once, few, many, or a class for clones that have expanded.

d_call clone_size j_call v_call cdr3_nt cdr3_aa
NA NA TRBJ1-5 TRBV7-2 TGTGCCAGCAGCTATACCGGGGCCGGGCCCCAGCATTTT CASSYTGAGPQHF
TRBD2 few TRBJ2-1 TRBV9 TGTGCCAGCAGCGCTAGCGGGGGGGGCCATGAGCAGTTCTTC CASSASGGGHEQFF
NA NA TRBJ2-7 TRBV27 TGTGCCAGCAGTTTTCTAGTTGGCTACGAGCAGTACTTC CASSFLVGYEQYF
NA few TRBJ2-7 TRBV18 TGTGCCAGCTCACCCCGGGACACCTACGAGCAGTACTTC CASSPRDTYEQYF
NA NA TRBJ2-5 TRBV7-3 TGTGCCAGCAGCTTATCCGGGGGAGAGACCCAGTACTTC CASSLSGGETQYF
TRBD1 once TRBJ1-2 TRBV6-5 TGTGCCCATAATGGGGAGGACAGGGGGTTGTATGGCTACACCTTC CAHNGEDRGLYGYTF
NA NA TRBJ1-1 TRBV16 TGTGCCAGCAGCCAATTCGTGAGGAGGGGACAGAACACTGAAGCTTTCTTT CASSQFVRRGQNTEAFF
NA NA TRBJ1-5 TRBV19 TGTGCCAGTAGTCTCCGGGGCCTTCTGACCCGCAATCAGCCCCAGCATTTT CASSLRGLLTRNQPQHF
NA NA TRBJ2-3 TRBV5-1 TGCGCCAGCAGTCCAGAGGATATGACAGATACGCAGTATTTT CASSPEDMTDTQYF
TRBD2 NA TRBJ2-3 TRBV6-4 TGTGCCAGCAGTGGGACTAGCGGGGGCACAGATACGCAGTATTTT CASSGTSGGTDTQYF
NA NA TRBJ2-3 TRBV29-1 TGCAGCGTTCAATTTAACACAGATACGCAGTATTTT CSVQFNTDTQYF
NA few TRBJ2-7 TRBV6-1 TGTGCCAGCTGGGAGGCCTCTACCGCCTACGAGCAGTACTTC CASWEASTAYEQYF
NA NA TRBJ2-3 TRBV9 TGTGCCAGCAGCGTAGCTGGGGGAGCTAGCACAGATACGCAGTATTTT CASSVAGGASTDTQYF
NA NA TRBJ1-2 TRBV6-1 TGTGCCAGCAGTGTACTCTATGGCTACACCTTC CASSVLYGYTF
NA NA TRBJ1-2 TRBV7-8 TGTGCCAGCAGCTTGGGCCGCAGCTATGGCTACACCTTC CASSLGRSYGYTF
TRBD1 few TRBJ1-1 TRBV6-6 TGTGCCAGCACCGTACAGGGGTACACTGAAGCTTTCTTT CASTVQGYTEAFF
NA NA TRBJ2-7 TRBV11-3 TGTGCCAGCAGCTTAGTAGACGAGCAGTACTTC CASSLVDEQYF
NA NA TRBJ2-7 TRBV10-2 TGCGCCAGCACTCAATCGGGTCTCTCCTACGAGCAGTACTTC CASTQSGLSYEQYF
NA few TRBJ1-1 TRBV5-1 TGCGCCAGCAGCCCAAGGGTTACGGACACTGAAGCTTTCTTT CASSPRVTDTEAFF
NA NA TRBJ1-5 TRBV6-6 TGTGCCACCAAGACAGGTTACAATCAGCCCCAGCATTTT CATKTGYNQPQHF
NA NA TRBJ2-3 TRBV4-2 TGTGCCAGCAGCCAAGAACACAGGGATTTGGATACGCAGTATTTT CASSQEHRDLDTQYF
NA medium-sized TRBJ2-1 TRBV7-9 TGTGCCAGCAGCTTAGTGGGTCGTGAGCAGTTCTTC CASSLVGREQFF
NA NA TRBJ2-2 TRBV5-1 TGCGCCAGCAGAGGCGACACCGGGGAGCTGTTTTTT CASRGDTGELFF
NA NA TRBJ2-1 TRBV2 TGTGCCAGCAGTGCGTGGCTAGCCGATGAGCAGTTCTTC CASSAWLADEQFF